This is a list of T cell receptor beta chains from one sample in a study of T-cell reconstitution after alpha-beta-depleted transplantation in children. MiXCR, applied by TCRdb to the PCR reads, yields one record per CDR3 protein. The repertoire consists of roughly 180,000 distinct CDR3 sequences, with 14% to 15% occurring once and the leading ten covering roughly 13%. The material sequenced was PBMCs from the stem cell graft donor, taken from the stem cell graft. These receptor sequences come from a human donor who donated a stem cell graft to a child with acute lymphoblastic leukemia. CDR3s leave out the opening cysteine and the closing phenylalanine or tryptophan.

j_gene | v_gene | CDR3aa
TRBJ1-6 | TRBV20-1 | SARDHGQGRSPLH
TRBJ2-1 | TRBV5-1 | ASSGRNDEQF
TRBJ1-6 | TRBV10-2 | ASSELNKGSPLH
TRBJ2-1 | TRBV18 | ASSPDAAGEGEQF
TRBJ2-1 | TRBV12-3/TRBV12-4 | ASSRPGGSYNEQF
TRBJ2-1 | TRBV7-2 | ASSVTGLASNEQF
TRBJ2-1 | TRBV27 | ASSLGGTVNEQF
TRBJ2-1 | TRBV20-1 | SATSGGREQF
TRBJ2-1 | TRBV7-7 | ASSLAAGTADEQF
TRBJ2-7 | TRBV12-3/TRBV12-4 | ASSTGGEEQY
TRBJ1-6 | TRBV7-2 | ASSQGLGQGDNSPLH
TRBJ2-1 | TRBV20-1 | SATDRGNEQF
TRBJ2-3 | TRBV19 | ASSIGGRNTDTQY
TRBJ1-1 | TRBV6-1 | ASTARGNTEAF
TRBJ1-5 | TRBV12-3/TRBV12-4 | ASSRVGSNQPQH
TRBJ2-7 | TRBV29-1 | SVGHSAYEQY
TRBJ2-5 | TRBV29-1 | SVEWAEQETQY
TRBJ2-7 | TRBV28 | ASSPVGVSYEQY
TRBJ2-3 | TRBV29-1 | SSSGVLTDTQY
TRBJ1-2 | TRBV12-3/TRBV12-4 | ASSRRGYGYT
TRBJ1-5 | TRBV11-2 | ASSRNRGDQPQH
TRBJ1-4 | TRBV2 | ASSEAWGRVEEKLF
TRBJ1-5 | TRBV27 | ASISQGEVSQPQH